Listed below are T cell receptor beta chains from one sample, sequenced in a study of T cell repertoires in cytomegalovirus infection. These TCRs are of unknown antigen specificity. TCRdb passed the reads through MiXCR, listing each CDR3 protein once. The data contain roughly 100,000 distinct CDR3 sequences, approximately 45% of them seen just once; the ten biggest clones take up about two thirds. This specimen was CD8+ T cells from cultured PBMCs, taken from culture after CMV antigen stimulation. The source is a human donor in good health (CMV status not recorded). Some clones in this sample may be carry-over from other donors' samples. Each CDR3 is given with its conserved first and last residue. The order of the fields is J gene, clone size, D gene, V gene, CDR3 DNA, CDR3 protein. A D gene is named only where the DNA matches it firmly. Clone size appears in some rows only: once, few, many, or a class for an expanded clone.

J gene: TRBJ1-4; clone size: many; D gene: TRBD1; V gene: TRBV12-3/TRBV12-4; CDR3 DNA: TGTGCCAGCCACCCCGGGACAGGGGATGAAAAACTGTTTTTT; CDR3 protein: CASHPGTGDEKLFF
J gene: TRBJ1-5; clone size: many; D gene: .; V gene: TRBV12-3/TRBV12-4; CDR3 DNA: TGTGCCAGCAGTTCAGGTCAGCCCCAGCATTTT; CDR3 protein: CASSSGQPQHF
J gene: TRBJ2-7; clone size: few; D gene: .; V gene: TRBV29-1; CDR3 DNA: TGCAGCGTCATGATGGGGACCTACGAGCAGTACTTC; CDR3 protein: CSVMMGTYEQYF
J gene: TRBJ1-1; clone size: few; D gene: .; V gene: TRBV7-9; CDR3 DNA: TGTGCCAGCAGCTTAGACTGGGGCGCGAAGACTGAAGCTTTCTTT; CDR3 protein: CASSLDWGAKTEAFF
J gene: TRBJ2-5; clone size: .; D gene: .; V gene: TRBV6-5; CDR3 DNA: TGTGCCAGCAGGGGCCAGGAGACCCAGTACTTC; CDR3 protein: CASRGQETQYF
J gene: TRBJ1-6; clone size: .; D gene: .; V gene: TRBV7-9; CDR3 DNA: TGTGCCAGCAGCCCCCGGGACATTCCCCCGTGGAATAATTCACCCCTCCACTTT; CDR3 protein: CASSPRDIPPWNNSPLHF
J gene: TRBJ1-5; clone size: .; D gene: .; V gene: TRBV6-1; CDR3 DNA: TGTGCCACCGAGGACAGTTGGGGCAATCAGCCCCAGCATTTT; CDR3 protein: CATEDSWGNQPQHF
J gene: TRBJ2-7; clone size: few; D gene: TRBD2; V gene: TRBV7-2; CDR3 DNA: TGTGCCAGCAGCTCTGGACTAGCGGGAAGTTACGAGCAGTACTTC; CDR3 protein: CASSSGLAGSYEQYF
J gene: TRBJ2-7; clone size: .; D gene: .; V gene: TRBV6-1; CDR3 DNA: TGTGCCAGCAGTGATGGCCCGGGGCTGATCTCCTACGAGCAGTACTTC; CDR3 protein: CASSDGPGLISYEQYF
J gene: TRBJ1-1; clone size: few; D gene: .; V gene: TRBV2; CDR3 DNA: TGTGCCAGCAGTGAATTCCAGAAGAATGAAGCTTTCTTT; CDR3 protein: CASSEFQKNEAFF
J gene: TRBJ1-4; clone size: .; D gene: .; V gene: TRBV7-4; CDR3 DNA: TGTGCCAGCAGCTTAACTTATGAAAAACTGTTTTTT; CDR3 protein: CASSLTYEKLFF
J gene: TRBJ2-1; clone size: many; D gene: .; V gene: TRBV19; CDR3 DNA: TGTGCCAGTAGTATAGAGGACTCCAATGAGCAGTTCTTC; CDR3 protein: CASSIEDSNEQFF
J gene: TRBJ2-5; clone size: few; D gene: .; V gene: TRBV27; CDR3 DNA: TGTGCCAGCAGTTCGTTTGAAGGGCGAGAGACCCAGTACTTC; CDR3 protein: CASSSFEGRETQYF
J gene: TRBJ2-3; clone size: .; D gene: .; V gene: TRBV7-6; CDR3 DNA: TGTGCCAGCAGCTTAGAGTCTCAAGATACGCAGTATTTT; CDR3 protein: CASSLESQDTQYF
J gene: TRBJ1-1; clone size: .; D gene: .; V gene: TRBV7-8; CDR3 DNA: TGTGCCAGCAGCTTAGGCGGGGGATGGAACACTGAAGCTTTCTTT; CDR3 protein: CASSLGGGWNTEAFF
J gene: TRBJ1-1; clone size: few; D gene: TRBD1; V gene: TRBV28; CDR3 DNA: TGTGCCAGCAGTTTTAATCTGGGGGAGAGACCAGATCAGGGGGCTGGGCTCATGAACACTGAAGCTTTCTTT; CDR3 protein: CASSFNLGERPDQGAGLMNTEAFF
J gene: TRBJ1-5; clone size: many; D gene: .; V gene: TRBV19; CDR3 DNA: TGTGCCAGTAGTATAGGTGAAGCGGGAAGCAATCAGCCCCAGCATTTT; CDR3 protein: CASSIGEAGSNQPQHF
J gene: TRBJ2-3; clone size: .; D gene: .; V gene: TRBV6-2/TRBV6-3; CDR3 DNA: TGTGCCAGCAGTTACCGGGAGCAACTCGCCACAGATACGCAGTATTTT; CDR3 protein: CASSYREQLATDTQYF
J gene: TRBJ2-5; clone size: .; D gene: TRBD1; V gene: TRBV3-1; CDR3 DNA: TGTGCCAGCAGCCAAGAAGGGGGGACAGGGATCGAGACCCAGTACTTC; CDR3 protein: CASSQEGGTGIETQYF
J gene: TRBJ2-1; clone size: .; D gene: TRBD2; V gene: TRBV7-6; CDR3 DNA: TGTGCCAGCAGCCCGACTAGCGGGGGATACAATGAGCAGTTCTTC; CDR3 protein: CASSPTSGGYNEQFF
J gene: TRBJ2-5; clone size: few; D gene: .; V gene: TRBV11-1; CDR3 DNA: TGTGCCAGCAGCTCGTACAGGGATGAAGAGACCCAGTACTTC; CDR3 protein: CASSSYRDEETQYF
J gene: TRBJ1-2; clone size: many; D gene: .; V gene: TRBV27; CDR3 DNA: TGTGCCAGCATGCCCGCTAGGGGCGGTTGGTATGGCTACACCTTC; CDR3 protein: CASMPARGGWYGYTF
J gene: TRBJ2-7; clone size: .; D gene: .; V gene: TRBV19; CDR3 DNA: TGTGCCAGTAGTATGTTCCGGGCAGCCGGAATTGGGGGCGAGCAGTACTTC; CDR3 protein: CASSMFRAAGIGGEQYF
J gene: TRBJ2-1; clone size: .; D gene: TRBD2; V gene: TRBV19; CDR3 DNA: TGTGCCAGTAGTAGGGGACTACCCTCCTACAATGAGCAGTTCTTC; CDR3 protein: CASSRGLPSYNEQFF
J gene: TRBJ2-1; clone size: .; D gene: .; V gene: TRBV12-3/TRBV12-4; CDR3 DNA: TGTGCCAGCAGTTTAAGTACAGCCTACAATGAGCAGTTCTTC; CDR3 protein: CASSLSTAYNEQFF
J gene: TRBJ2-7; clone size: many; D gene: .; V gene: TRBV7-2; CDR3 DNA: TGTGCCAGCAGCTCTGATGGGGGGTCTGTATCCGAGCAGTACTTC; CDR3 protein: CASSSDGGSVSEQYF
J gene: TRBJ2-6; clone size: few; D gene: TRBD1; V gene: TRBV2; CDR3 DNA: TGTGCCAGCAGAGCGAACGTGTTCGGGACAGGCGACTCTGGGGCCAACGTCCTGACTTTC; CDR3 protein: CASRANVFGTGDSGANVLTF
J gene: TRBJ1-1; clone size: .; D gene: .; V gene: TRBV28; CDR3 DNA: TGTGCCAGCAGTTTCGAACCGAACACTGAAGCTTTCTTT; CDR3 protein: CASSFEPNTEAFF
J gene: TRBJ2-5; clone size: .; D gene: .; V gene: TRBV12-3/TRBV12-4; CDR3 DNA: TGTGCCAGCAGTTTAAAGTGGGAGACCCAGTACTTC; CDR3 protein: CASSLKWETQYF
J gene: TRBJ2-1; clone size: .; D gene: .; V gene: TRBV7-9; CDR3 DNA: TGTGCCAGCAGCTCCCTTGGGGATGAGCAGTTCTTC; CDR3 protein: CASSSLGDEQFF
J gene: TRBJ2-2; clone size: few; D gene: TRBD1; V gene: TRBV11-1; CDR3 DNA: TGTGCCAGCAGCTTAGCGAGAGGACAGGGACCCGGGGAGCTGTTTTTT; CDR3 protein: CASSLARGQGPGELFF
J gene: TRBJ1-1; clone size: .; D gene: .; V gene: TRBV5-1; CDR3 DNA: TGCGCCAGCAGCGTGGACAGGAACACTGAAGCTTTCTTT; CDR3 protein: CASSVDRNTEAFF
J gene: TRBJ2-2; clone size: many; D gene: .; V gene: TRBV25-1; CDR3 DNA: TGTGCCAGCAACGCCCCCGGGGGAGCGAACACCGGGGAGCTGTTTTTT; CDR3 protein: CASNAPGGANTGELFF
J gene: TRBJ2-3; clone size: .; D gene: TRBD2; V gene: TRBV29-1; CDR3 DNA: TGCAGCGTTGAAGATGGGACTAGCGGGGCCTACACAGATACGCAGTATTTT; CDR3 protein: CSVEDGTSGAYTDTQYF
J gene: TRBJ2-7; clone size: .; D gene: .; V gene: TRBV27; CDR3 DNA: TGTGCCAGCAGTTCCCTTGGCGGGGAGACCTCCTACGAGCAGTACTTC; CDR3 protein: CASSSLGGETSYEQYF
J gene: TRBJ1-6; clone size: few; D gene: .; V gene: TRBV7-6; CDR3 DNA: TGTGCCAGCAGCCCTGGGGGTTTTTATTCACCCCTCCACTTT; CDR3 protein: CASSPGGFYSPLHF
J gene: TRBJ1-6; clone size: .; D gene: TRBD1; V gene: TRBV6-1; CDR3 DNA: TGTGCCAGCAGTTCCCCCCGGGACAGGGGGATTTCACCCCTCCACTTT; CDR3 protein: CASSSPRDRGISPLHF
J gene: TRBJ1-2; clone size: .; D gene: TRBD1; V gene: TRBV2; CDR3 DNA: TGTGCCAGCAGAACCGGGACAGGGACACCCAACTATGGCTACACCTTC; CDR3 protein: CASRTGTGTPNYGYTF
J gene: TRBJ1-2; clone size: .; D gene: .; V gene: TRBV5-6; CDR3 DNA: TGTGCCAGCAGCCCAGGGGTGAGCTATGGCTACACCTTC; CDR3 protein: CASSPGVSYGYTF
J gene: TRBJ2-7; clone size: .; D gene: .; V gene: TRBV6-2/TRBV6-3; CDR3 DNA: TGTGCCAGCAGTTCGGGTGACTCCACCCCCAGGTACTACGAGCAGTACTTC; CDR3 protein: CASSSGDSTPRYYEQYF
J gene: TRBJ1-6; clone size: .; D gene: TRBD1; V gene: TRBV27; CDR3 DNA: TGTGCCAGCAACTCGGACAGGGGACTTAATTCACCCCTCCACTTT; CDR3 protein: CASNSDRGLNSPLHF